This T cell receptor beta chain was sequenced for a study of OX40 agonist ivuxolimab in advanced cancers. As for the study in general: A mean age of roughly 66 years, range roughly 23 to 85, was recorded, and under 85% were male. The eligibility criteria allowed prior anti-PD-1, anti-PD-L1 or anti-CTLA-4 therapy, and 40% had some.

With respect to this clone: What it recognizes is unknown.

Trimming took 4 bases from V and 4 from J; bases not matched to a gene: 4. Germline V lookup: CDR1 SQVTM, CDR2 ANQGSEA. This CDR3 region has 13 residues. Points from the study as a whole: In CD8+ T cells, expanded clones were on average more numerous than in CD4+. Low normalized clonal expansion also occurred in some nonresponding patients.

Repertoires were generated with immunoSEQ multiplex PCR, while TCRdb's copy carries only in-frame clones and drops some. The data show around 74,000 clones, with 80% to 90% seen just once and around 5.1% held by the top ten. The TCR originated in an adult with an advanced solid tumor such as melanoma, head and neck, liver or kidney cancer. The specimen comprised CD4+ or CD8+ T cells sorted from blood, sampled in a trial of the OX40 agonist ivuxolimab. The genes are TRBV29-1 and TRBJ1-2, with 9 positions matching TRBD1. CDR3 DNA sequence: TGCAGCGTTGCACAGGGGGCTGGCTATGGCTACACCTTC. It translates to CSVAQGAGYGYTF.